In its sample, the clone carrying this T cell receptor beta chain was seen a few times. CDR3 size: 13 residues. Germline loops: CDR1 LGHDT, CDR2 YNNKEL (reference sequence). J lost 5 bases, V lost 4 bases, and 2 bases had no gene match. The sample is drawn from a study of blood T cell repertoires in COVID-19. Across the study: Samples came from the United States, Italy and Spain, spanning acute and convalescent COVID-19.

Authors' processing steps: Amplification of reference gene primers provided the estimated nucleated cell counts. Sequencing was performed with immunoSEQ multiplex PCR; in TCRdb, only in-frame clones are kept and a portion is missing. The V and J calls and clone size are taken from that table; D and trimming were inferred from the DNA. The sample records under 200,000 clones, approximately 84% being singletons. The material sequenced was peripheral blood. The sequence derives from a woman older than 75 with acute or convalescent COVID-19. The chain joins TRBV3-1 (or the pseudogene TRBV3-2) to TRBJ1-5; the match to TRBD1 covers 7 bases. The CDR3 coding sequence is TGTGCCAGCAGCCTTGACAGGGATCAGCCCCAGCATTTT. Translating gives CASSLDRDQPQHF.